This entry concerns a single TCR beta chain. The data were obtained in a study of blood T cell repertoires in COVID-19. The overall study: Nucleic acid was either cDNA or gDNA, and it came from T cells, B-cell-depleted T cells, or PBMCs.

The CDR3 loop spans 16 amino acids. With 0 bases removed from V and 5 bases from J, the gap between germline ends came to 14 bases. Per the germline V gene, CDR1 is MGHRA and CDR2 is YSYEKL. Authors' data handling: Amplification of reference gene primers provided the estimated nucleated cell counts. Produced via immunoSEQ multiplex PCR; TCRdb's table is partial and in-frame only. V, J and clone size are taken as reported in that table, and D and trimming were inferred from the DNA itself. The sample lists over 150,000 clones; approximately 90% were seen once. The rearrangement links TRBV4-1 to TRBJ2-1; D might be TRBD2 (5 bases). This TCR was recovered from a man under 40 with acute or convalescent COVID-19. Source material: peripheral blood. The chain's CDR3 is CASSQDWTKRDNEQFF. Written as DNA, the CDR3 is TGCGCCAGCAGCCAAGATTGGACGAAGAGGGACAATGAGCAGTTCTTC.